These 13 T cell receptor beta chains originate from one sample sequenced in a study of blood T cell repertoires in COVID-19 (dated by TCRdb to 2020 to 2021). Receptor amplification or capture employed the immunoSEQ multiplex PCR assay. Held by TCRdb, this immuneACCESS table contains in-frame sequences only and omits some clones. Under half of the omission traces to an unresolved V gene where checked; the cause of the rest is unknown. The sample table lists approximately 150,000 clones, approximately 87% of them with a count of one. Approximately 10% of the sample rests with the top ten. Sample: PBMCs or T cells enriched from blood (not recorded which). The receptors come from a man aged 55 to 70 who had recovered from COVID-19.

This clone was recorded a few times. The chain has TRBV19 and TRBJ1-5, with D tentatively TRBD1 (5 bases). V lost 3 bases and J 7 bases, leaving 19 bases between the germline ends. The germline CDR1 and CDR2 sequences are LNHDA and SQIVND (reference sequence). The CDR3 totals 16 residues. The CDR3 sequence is CASSMLNDRTNQPQHF. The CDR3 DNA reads TGTGCCAGTAGTATGTTGAATGACAGAACTAACCAGCCCCAGCATTTT.

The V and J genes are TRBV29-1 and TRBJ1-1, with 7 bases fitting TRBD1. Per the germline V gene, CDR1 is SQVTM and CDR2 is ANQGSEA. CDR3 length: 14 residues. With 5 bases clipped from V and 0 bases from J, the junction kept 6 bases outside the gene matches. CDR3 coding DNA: TGCAGCGTTACCGGACAGGCTATGAACACTGAAGCTTTCTTT. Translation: CSVTGQAMNTEAFF.

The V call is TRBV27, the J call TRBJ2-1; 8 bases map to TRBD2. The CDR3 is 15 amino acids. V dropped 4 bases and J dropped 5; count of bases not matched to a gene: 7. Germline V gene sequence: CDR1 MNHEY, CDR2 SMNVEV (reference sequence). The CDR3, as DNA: TGTGCCAGCAGTTCCTCCGGGACTAGACACAATGAGCAGTTCTTC. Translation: CASSSSGTRHNEQFF.

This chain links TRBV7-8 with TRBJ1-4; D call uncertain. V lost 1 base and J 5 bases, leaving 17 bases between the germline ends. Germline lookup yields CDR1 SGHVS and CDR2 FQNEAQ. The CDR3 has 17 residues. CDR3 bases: TGTGCCAGCAGCTTAGATGCTGGATGGGGAGCCAATGAAAAACTGTTTTTT. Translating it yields CASSLDAGWGANEKLFF.

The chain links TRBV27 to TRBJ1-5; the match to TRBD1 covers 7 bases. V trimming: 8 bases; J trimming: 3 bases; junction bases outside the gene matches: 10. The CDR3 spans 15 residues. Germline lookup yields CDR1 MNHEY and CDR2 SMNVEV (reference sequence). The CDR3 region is CASCPGTADNQPQHF. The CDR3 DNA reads TGTGCCAGCTGTCCCGGGACAGCGGACAATCAGCCCCAGCATTTT.

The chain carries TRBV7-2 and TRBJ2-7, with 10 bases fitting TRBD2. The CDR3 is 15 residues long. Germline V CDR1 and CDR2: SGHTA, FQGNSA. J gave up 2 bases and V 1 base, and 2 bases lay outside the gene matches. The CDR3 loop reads CASSLELAGTYEQYF. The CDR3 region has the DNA TGTGCCAGCAGCTTAGAACTAGCGGGAACCTACGAGCAGTACTTC.

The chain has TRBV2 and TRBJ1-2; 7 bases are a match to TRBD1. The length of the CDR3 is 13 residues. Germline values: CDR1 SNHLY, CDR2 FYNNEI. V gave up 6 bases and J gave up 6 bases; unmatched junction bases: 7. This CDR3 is CASRVQGPNGYTF. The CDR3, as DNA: TGTGCCAGCAGGGTACAGGGGCCAAATGGCTACACCTTC.

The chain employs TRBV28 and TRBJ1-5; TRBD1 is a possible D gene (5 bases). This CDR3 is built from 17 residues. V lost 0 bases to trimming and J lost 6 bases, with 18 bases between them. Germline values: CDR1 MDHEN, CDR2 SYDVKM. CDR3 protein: CASSLWTRAGSTQPQHF. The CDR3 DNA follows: TGTGCCAGCAGTTTATGGACCAGGGCGGGGTCCACTCAGCCCCAGCATTTT. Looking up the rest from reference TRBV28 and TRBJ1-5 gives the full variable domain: DVKVTQSSRYLVKRTGEKVFLECVQDMDHENMFWYRQDPGLGLRLIYFSYDVKMKEKGDIPEGYSVSREKKERFSLILESASTNQTSMYLCASSLWTRAGSTQPQHFGDGTRLSIL.

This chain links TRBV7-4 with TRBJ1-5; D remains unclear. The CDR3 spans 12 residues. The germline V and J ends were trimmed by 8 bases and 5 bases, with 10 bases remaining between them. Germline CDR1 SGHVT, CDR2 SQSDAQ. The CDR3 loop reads CASPAGDQPQHF. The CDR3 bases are TGTGCCAGCCCCGCAGGCGATCAGCCCCAGCATTTT.

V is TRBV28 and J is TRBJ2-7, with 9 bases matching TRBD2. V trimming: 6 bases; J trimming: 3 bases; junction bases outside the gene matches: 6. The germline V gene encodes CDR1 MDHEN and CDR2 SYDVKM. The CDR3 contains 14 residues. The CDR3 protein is CASSLGLADYEQYF. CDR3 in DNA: TGTGCCAGCAGCCTGGGACTAGCAGACTACGAGCAGTACTTC.

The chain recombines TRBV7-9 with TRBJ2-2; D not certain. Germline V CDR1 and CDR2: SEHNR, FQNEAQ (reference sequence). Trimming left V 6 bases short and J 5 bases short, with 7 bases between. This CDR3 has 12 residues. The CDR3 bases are TGTGCCAGCAGTTACTCGACCGGGGAGCTGTTTTTT. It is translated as CASSYSTGELFF.

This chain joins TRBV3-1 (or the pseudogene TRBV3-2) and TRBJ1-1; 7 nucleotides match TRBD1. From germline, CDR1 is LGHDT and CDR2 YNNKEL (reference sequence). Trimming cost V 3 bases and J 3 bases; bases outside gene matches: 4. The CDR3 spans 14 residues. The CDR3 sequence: CASSQAGQDTEAFF. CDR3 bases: TGTGCCAGCAGCCAGGCAGGACAGGACACTGAAGCTTTCTTT.

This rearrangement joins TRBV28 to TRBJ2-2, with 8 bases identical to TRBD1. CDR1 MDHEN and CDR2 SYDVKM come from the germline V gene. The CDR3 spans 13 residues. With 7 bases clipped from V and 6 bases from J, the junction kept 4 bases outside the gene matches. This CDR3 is CASMAGGPGELFF. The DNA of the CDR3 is TGTGCCAGCATGGCAGGGGGCCCCGGGGAGCTGTTTTTT.